These 12 T cell receptor beta chains originate from one sample sequenced in a study of T cells in Graves' hyperthyroidism and ophthalmopathy. The investigators amplified TCR beta CDR3 regions from RNA transcripts. The HTBI primer set drove a first-round RT-PCR of the TCR CDR3. From the multiplex PCR reads, TCRdb called clonotypes with MiXCR, one entry per CDR3 protein. Seen here are around 450,000 distinct CDR3 sequences, roughly 13% observed once, and the top ten hold less than 6.5%. The specimen sequenced was blood. The origin of the receptors is a woman younger than 35 with Graves' hyperthyroidism.

This clonotype was found a few times. J is TRBJ1-4 and V is TRBV4-1; no clear D. The CDR3 consists of 12 residues. V was cut by 0 bases and J by 8 bases, with 4 bases left in between. From germline, CDR1 is MGHRA and CDR2 YSYEKL. For the CDR3, the DNA is TGCGCCAGCAGCCAAGATGGCGAAAAACTGTTTTTT. Its translation: CASSQDGEKLFF.

This clonotype has ten or more counts. For the CDR3, the DNA is TGCGCCAGCAGACCGGGACTAGCGGGATCTAATGAGCAGTTCTTC. Its protein product is CASRPGLAGSNEQFF. The gene calls are TRBV5-1 and TRBJ2-1, with 13 bases that match TRBD2. Germline-derived CDR1 and CDR2 are SGHRS and YFSETQ. J was trimmed by 7 bases and V by 5 bases; bases with no gene match: 6. CDR3 size: 15 residues.

This clonotype was recorded a few times. The rearrangement uses TRBV10-2 and TRBJ2-5, with TRBD1 matching 7 bases. V lost 6 bases, J lost 2 bases, and 3 bases stayed unmatched. The CDR3 extends over 13 amino acids. Germline V gene lookup returns CDR1 WSHSY and CDR2 SAAADI. The CDR3 sequence is CASRGTVQETQYF. The CDR3, as DNA: TGCGCCAGCAGGGGGACAGTTCAAGAGACCCAGTACTTC.

This clonotype has ten or more counts. The gene calls are TRBV11-2 and TRBJ2-5; 10 positions agree with TRBD1. The CDR3 is made up of 14 amino acids. CDR1 and CDR2 from the germline V gene are SGHAT and FQNNGV. Trimming at V came to 5 bases and at J to 4 bases, leaving 4 bases not matched to a gene. The CDR3 loop is CASSGWDRGETQYF. CDR3 in DNA: TGTGCCAGCAGCGGGTGGGACAGGGGAGAGACCCAGTACTTC. Full variable domain (rest looked up from reference TRBV11-2 and TRBJ2-5): EAGVAQSPRYKIIEKRQSVAFWCNPISGHATLYWYQQILGQGPKLLIQFQNNGVVDDSQLPKDRFSAERLKGVDSTLKIQPAKLEDSAVYLCASSGWDRGETQYFGPGTRLLVL.

This clonotype has a count of ten or more. V usage is TRBV7-9 and J usage is TRBJ2-1, with D hard to call. Germline CDR1 and CDR2: SEHNR and FQNEAQ (reference sequence). Deletions cut 5 bases from V and 1 base from J, with 12 bases between. The CDR3 is 15 amino acids. CDR3 DNA sequence: TGTGCCAGCAGCCCCCGGGTGGGGTCCTACAATGAGCAGTTCTTC. This codes for CASSPRVGSYNEQFF.

A note on this clonotype: A much more abundant neighbour one base away suggests this may be a read error. V and J are TRBV9 and TRBJ1-1; a possible D gene is TRBD1 (6 bases). This CDR3 has 15 residues. Germline V lookup: CDR1 SGDLS, CDR2 YYNGEE. The CDR3 here is CASSAGGAGNTEASF. In DNA form, the CDR3 reads TGTGCCAGCAGCGCCGGGGGGGCGGGGAACACTGAAGCTTCCTTT.

This clonotype was recorded a few times. The chain is built from TRBV5-1 and TRBJ2-7; D call uncertain. Germline V lookup: CDR1 SGHRS, CDR2 YFSETQ. The CDR3 totals 13 residues. The V end was cut by 0 bases, the J end by 2 bases, with 6 bases between. As DNA, the CDR3 is TGCGCCAGCAGCTTGGACAACGCCTACGAGCAGTACTTC. It yields the protein CASSLDNAYEQYF.

This clonotype was detected many times. The V gene is TRBV13, the J gene TRBJ2-5, with 9 bases fitting TRBD1. This CDR3 region has 16 residues. The V segment lost 4 bases and the J segment 2 bases; nucleotides outside the gene matches: 8. CDR1 is PRHDT and CDR2 is FYEKMQ in the germline V gene (reference sequence). The chain's CDR3 is CASSSAGQGQQETQYF. DNA of the CDR3: TGTGCCAGCAGCTCCGCGGGACAGGGCCAACAAGAGACCCAGTACTTC.

Only a few counts were recorded for this clonotype. A much larger clone differs by one base, so this may be a read error. The chain links TRBV7-2 to TRBJ2-3; possibly TRBD2 for D (6 bases). The CDR3 consists of 16 residues. The V end lost 2 bases, the J end lost 0 bases, and 12 bases lay between the germline ends. Germline V gene data show CDR1 as SGHTA and CDR2 as FQGNSA. The CDR3 loop reads CASSLYLAASTDTQYF. CDR3 nucleotides: TGTGCCAGCAGCTTATACTTAGCGGCTAGCACAGATACGCAGTATTTT.

This chain uses TRBV19 with TRBJ1-5; 8 positions match TRBD1. Germline values: CDR1 LNHDA, CDR2 SQIVND (reference sequence). The CDR3 has 16 amino acids. V shed 5 bases and J 4 bases; nucleotides not matched to a gene: 10. CDR3 sequence: CASSLQGAVGNQPQHF. The DNA of the CDR3 is TGTGCCAGTAGTCTGCAGGGGGCGGTAGGAAATCAGCCCCAGCATTTT.

This clonotype was counted ten times or more. J is TRBJ2-3 and V is TRBV20-1, with TRBD2 identical over 8 bases. Losses at the gene ends were 6 bases for V and 0 bases for J; bases not matched to a gene: 8. The CDR3 sequence is 15 residues long. Germline values: CDR1 DFQATT, CDR2 SNEGSKA (reference sequence). CDR3 sequence: CSALAIAGSTDTQYF. CDR3 DNA sequence: TGCAGTGCCCTAGCGATAGCGGGGAGCACAGATACGCAGTATTTT.

The J gene is TRBJ2-1, the V gene TRBV24-1; D is unresolved. The germline V gene encodes CDR1 KGHDR and CDR2 SFDVKD. V was clipped by 5 bases and J by 0 bases, with 7 bases between them. The CDR3 is made up of 14 amino acids. The CDR3 DNA reads as TGTGCCACCAGTGGTATAGGCTCCTACAATGAGCAGTTCTTC. Protein: CATSGIGSYNEQFF.